Presented here are 30 T cell receptor beta chains from one specimen sequenced in a study of technical replicates of blood from a few donors. TCRdb's copy holds only in-frame clones and misses some; the assay was immunoSEQ multiplex PCR. The data contain around 100,000 clones, approximately 94% of them seen just once; the ten biggest clones take up over 0.25%. The material sequenced was T cells isolated from PBMCs. Receptors originate from a human donor in good health.

V usage is TRBV10-1 and J usage is TRBJ2-1; 12 bases are shared with TRBD2. In germline, CDR1 is WNHNN, CDR2 SYGVQD (reference sequence). The V and J ends lost 6 bases and 6 bases, in that order; junction bases with no gene match: 6. The CDR3 loop spans 15 amino acids. The CDR3 coding sequence is TGCGCCAGCAGCGACCTAGCGGGAGGGACCAATGAGCAGTTCTTC. Encoded protein: CASSDLAGGTNEQFF.

The chain employs TRBV29-1 and TRBJ2-7; 7 nucleotides line up with TRBD1. Trimming cost V 4 bases and J 3 bases; bases outside gene matches: 6. Per germline, CDR1 SQVTM and CDR2 ANQGSEA. The CDR3 contains 13 residues. The CDR3 DNA follows: TGCAGCGTTGCCCGAGACAGGGACTACGAGCAGTACTTC. Translation gives CSVARDRDYEQYF.

The chain links TRBV5-4 to TRBJ2-1; 8 positions match TRBD1. Germline V CDR1 and CDR2: SGHNT, YYREEE (reference sequence). Trimming cost V 7 bases and J 0 bases; bases outside gene matches: 6. The CDR3 is 15 residues long. The CDR3 nucleotides are TGTGCCAGCGGACCGGGACAGGTCTCCTACAATGAGCAGTTCTTC. This gives the protein CASGPGQVSYNEQFF.

The V call is TRBV19, the J call TRBJ1-4, with D maybe TRBD1 (5 bases). CDR3 size: 15 residues. V lost 5 bases, J lost 5 bases, and 15 bases lay in between. Germline CDR1 and CDR2: LNHDA and SQIVND (reference sequence). The CDR3 region has the DNA TGTGCCAGTAGTCCACCTTCGGGGGACAATGAAAAACTGTTTTTT. This gives the protein CASSPPSGDNEKLFF.

The rearrangement joins TRBV28 to TRBJ2-4, with 8 bases fitting TRBD2. This CDR3 region has 15 residues. V was pared by 6 bases and J by 8 bases, with 12 bases of the junction left unmatched. The germline gives CDR1 MDHEN, CDR2 SYDVKM. CDR3 amino acids: CASRKTGGVMDIQYF. As DNA, the CDR3 is TGTGCCAGCAGGAAAACGGGAGGGGTAATGGACATTCAGTACTTC.

The J gene is TRBJ1-1, the V gene TRBV13, with TRBD1 as a possible D gene (5 bases). The CDR3 totals 15 residues. Deletions cut 7 bases from V and 1 base from J, with 16 bases between. The germline gives CDR1 PRHDT, CDR2 FYEKMQ (reference sequence). The CDR3 loop reads CASTGGFTGNTEAFF. CDR3 nucleotides: TGTGCCAGCACCGGGGGTTTCACGGGGAACACTGAAGCTTTCTTT.

The chain links TRBV19 to TRBJ2-2; 8 positions match TRBD1. V dropped 10 bases and J dropped 3; count of bases not matched to a gene: 7. CDR1 and CDR2 (germline): LNHDA, SQIVND (reference sequence). This CDR3 is 14 amino acids long. CDR3 nucleotides: TGTGCCATTGGGACAGGACCGTACACCGGGGAGCTGTTTTTT. As protein: CAIGTGPYTGELFF.

This chain links TRBV7-2 with TRBJ1-1; D is ambiguous. The V gene lost 5 bases and the J gene lost 6 bases, with 7 bases spanning the gap. This CDR3 has 11 residues. The V gene's germline CDR1 is SGHTA and CDR2 FQGNSA. The CDR3 DNA sequence: TGTGCCAGCAGCGCAGGCCCTGAAGCTTTCTTT. Translating it yields CASSAGPEAFF.

The chain is built from TRBV25-1 and TRBJ1-2; D is possibly TRBD1 (6 bases). This CDR3 spans 13 amino acids. V dropped 2 bases and J dropped 7 bases, with 11 bases sitting between them. Germline assignment: CDR1 MGHDK and CDR2 SYGVNS. The CDR3 nucleotides read TGTGCCAGCAGTGAAGTTACAGGGTTTGGCTACACCTTC. Amino acid sequence: CASSEVTGFGYTF.

This chain connects TRBV4-3 to TRBJ2-7, with D tentatively TRBD1 (6 bases). In germline, CDR1 is LGHNA, CDR2 YSLEER. The CDR3 extends over 14 amino acids. Trimming stripped 3 bases from V and 1 base from J, with 10 bases between. Written as DNA, the CDR3 is TGCGCCAGCAGCCACGAAACAGGGTCCTACGAGCAGTACTTC. Amino acids: CASSHETGSYEQYF.

The chain links TRBV10-3 to TRBJ2-2, with 7 bases fitting TRBD1. Germline CDR1 reads ENHRY; CDR2 reads SYGVKD. The length of the CDR3 is 15 residues. The V gene end was trimmed by 8 bases and the J gene end by 4 bases; junction bases not matched to a gene: 10. CDR3 loop: CAIETGTEGTGELFF. CDR3 nucleotides: TGTGCCATCGAAACCGGGACAGAGGGCACCGGGGAGCTGTTTTTT.

The rearrangement uses TRBV27 and TRBJ2-3; tentatively, D is TRBD2 (6 bases). Germline assignment: CDR1 MNHEY and CDR2 SMNVEV (reference sequence). Trimming pared 7 bases from V and 1 base from J, leaving 15 bases between. The CDR3 runs 15 residues. The CDR3 reads CASNFPGGRTDTQYF. The CDR3 DNA follows: TGTGCCAGCAATTTCCCCGGGGGACGCACAGATACGCAGTATTTT.

The rearrangement links TRBV7-8 to TRBJ1-1, with D possibly matching TRBD1 (5 bases). This CDR3 spans 14 amino acids. The V end was cut by 2 bases, the J end by 3 bases, with 10 bases between. Germline V gene lookup returns CDR1 SGHVS and CDR2 FQNEAQ. For the CDR3, the DNA is TGTGCCAGCAGCTTACAGGGATGGGACACTGAAGCTTTCTTT. Translating it yields CASSLQGWDTEAFF.

The chain couples TRBV6-5 to TRBJ2-2; 8 bases are a match to TRBD1. The CDR3 sequence is 14 residues long. The V and J ends lost 2 bases and 10 bases, in that order; junction bases with no gene match: 6. Germline CDR1 reads MNHEY; CDR2 reads SVGAGI. In DNA, the CDR3 is TGTGCCAGCAGTTACCTGGGACAGGTTCCGGAGCTGTTTTTT. Translated: CASSYLGQVPELFF.

The chain is built from TRBV19 and TRBJ1-5, with D unclear. CDR1 and CDR2 (germline): LNHDA, SQIVND (reference sequence). The germline V and J ends were trimmed by 7 bases and 0 bases, with 13 bases remaining between them. This CDR3 contains 15 residues. The CDR3 region has the DNA TGTGCCAGTACTGAGGACGGGAATAGCAATCAGCCCCAGCATTTT. Amino acids: CASTEDGNSNQPQHF.

This rearrangement joins TRBV7-9 to TRBJ1-4; the match to TRBD1 covers 7 bases. Germline assignment: CDR1 SEHNR and CDR2 FQNEAQ (reference sequence). The CDR3 sequence is 16 residues long. The V segment lost 5 bases and the J segment 5 bases; nucleotides outside the gene matches: 11. Here the CDR3 DNA reads TGTGCCAGCAGCCCCCTTGGGCAGGGGGTAAATGAAAAACTGTTTTTT. Protein product: CASSPLGQGVNEKLFF.

This chain connects TRBV20-1 to TRBJ1-2, with D possibly being TRBD1 (6 bases). The CDR3 is 11 residues long. The V gene lost 4 bases and the J gene lost 8 bases, with 11 bases spanning the gap. The germline V gene has CDR1 DFQATT and CDR2 SNEGSKA (reference sequence). The CDR3 region is CSATDRRGYTF. CDR3 nucleotides: TGCAGTGCTACTGACAGGAGAGGCTACACCTTC.

The chain has TRBV7-2 and TRBJ2-1; TRBD2 matches at 10 bases. Germline values: CDR1 SGHTA, CDR2 FQGNSA. Unmatched junction bases numbered 5, after V lost 5 bases and J lost 4 bases. The CDR3 covers 15 residues. The CDR3 nucleotides read TGTGCCAGCAGCCCCGGGACTAGCGAGTACAATGAGCAGTTCTTC. Translation: CASSPGTSEYNEQFF.

The chain has TRBV9 and TRBJ2-2; perhaps TRBD1 as D (6 bases). Per the germline V gene, CDR1 is SGDLS and CDR2 is YYNGEE. Trimming stripped 4 bases from V and 2 bases from J, with 18 bases between. The CDR3 has 17 amino acids. The CDR3 region is CASSPYSGGLNTGELFF. CDR3 DNA sequence: TGTGCCAGCAGCCCCTACTCTGGGGGCTTAAACACCGGGGAGCTGTTTTTT. The full variable domain, in which reference TRBV9 and TRBJ2-2 provide the parts outside the CDR3, is DSGVTQTPKHLITATGQRVTLRCSPRSGDLSVYWYQQSLDQGLQFLIQYYNGEERAKGNILERFSAQQFPDLHSELNLSSLELGDSALYFCASSPYSGGLNTGELFFGEGSRLTVL.

This chain connects TRBV4-1 to TRBJ2-1, with TRBD1 matching over 9 bases. J lost 7 bases, V lost 10 bases, and 11 bases had no gene match. Germline V gene sequence: CDR1 MGHRA, CDR2 YSYEKL. This CDR3 has 14 residues. CDR3 sequence: CATTPGQGANEQFF. The DNA for the CDR3 is TGCGCCACCACTCCGGGACAGGGTGCGAATGAGCAGTTCTTC.

V is TRBV28 and J is TRBJ2-2; 8 bases line up with TRBD2. This CDR3 is built from 14 residues. Unmatched junction bases numbered 7, after V lost 5 bases and J lost 8 bases. Germline lookup yields CDR1 MDHEN and CDR2 SYDVKM. As DNA, the CDR3 is TGTGCCAGCAGTGGCGGGAGGACCATAGGGGAGCTGTTTTTT. Translation gives CASSGGRTIGELFF.

The chain couples TRBV7-2 to TRBJ2-3; D is ambiguous. The CDR3 is 15 residues long. The V end lost 5 bases, the J end lost 0 bases, and 12 bases lay between the germline ends. Germline-derived CDR1 and CDR2 are SGHTA and FQGNSA. Here the CDR3 reads CASSPSVVSTDTQYF. For the CDR3, the DNA is TGTGCCAGCAGCCCCTCGGTCGTGAGCACAGATACGCAGTATTTT.

The V call is TRBV5-5, the J call TRBJ2-2, with D perhaps matching TRBD2 (5 bases). This CDR3 contains 15 residues. The germline V gene encodes CDR1 SGHKS and CDR2 YYEKEE (reference sequence). V gave up 4 bases and J gave up 3 bases, with 13 bases separating them. The CDR3: CASSQFRGHTGELFF. The CDR3 DNA reads as TGTGCCAGCAGCCAGTTTAGAGGGCACACCGGGGAGCTGTTTTTT.

This chain joins TRBV28 and TRBJ1-5; TRBD1 aligns across 7 bases. J gave up 8 bases and V 7 bases, and 8 bases lay outside the gene matches. Germline V gives CDR1 MDHEN, CDR2 SYDVKM. This CDR3 is built from 13 residues. CDR3 coding DNA: TGTGCCAGCAAAGACAGGGAGTGGGAGCCCCAGCATTTT. This codes for CASKDREWEPQHF. Using reference TRBV28 and TRBJ1-5 for the parts outside the CDR3, the full variable domain is DVKVTQSSRYLVKRTGEKVFLECVQDMDHENMFWYRQDPGLGLRLIYFSYDVKMKEKGDIPEGYSVSREKKERFSLILESASTNQTSMYLCASKDREWEPQHFGDGTRLSIL.

The gene calls are TRBV9 and TRBJ2-5, with 11 positions matching TRBD1. Germline CDR1 reads SGDLS; CDR2 reads YYNGEE. Unmatched junction bases numbered 2, after V lost 0 bases and J lost 4 bases. The CDR3 covers 15 residues. The DNA for the CDR3 is TGTGCCAGCAGCGTAGGGGACAGGGGGAGAGAGACCCAGTACTTC. The encoded protein is CASSVGDRGRETQYF.

The rearrangement links TRBV11-1 to TRBJ1-3, with D unclear. This CDR3 contains 15 residues. Deletions cut 5 bases from V and 0 bases from J, with 11 bases between. Germline CDR1 reads SGHAT; CDR2 reads FQDESV (reference sequence). The CDR3 here is CASSRERSSGNTIYF. The CDR3, as DNA: TGTGCCAGCAGCCGAGAGAGGTCCTCTGGAAACACCATATATTTT.

The chain is built from TRBV9 and TRBJ1-3, with D possibly matching TRBD1 (5 bases). The CDR3 loop spans 17 amino acids. The germline gives CDR1 SGDLS, CDR2 YYNGEE. V lost 0 bases, J lost 2 bases, and 15 bases lay in between. This CDR3 is CASSVDLVQGAGNTIYF. CDR3 DNA sequence: TGTGCCAGCAGCGTAGATTTGGTGCAGGGCGCTGGAAACACCATATATTTT.

The chain links TRBV6-5 to TRBJ2-7; 10 nucleotides match TRBD1. CDR3 length: 13 amino acids. CDR1 and CDR2 from the germline V gene are MNHEY and SVGAGI. V was clipped by 2 bases and J by 7 bases; unmatched bases: 2. The CDR3: CASSYGTGVEQYF. The DNA for the CDR3 is TGTGCCAGCAGTTACGGGACAGGGGTAGAGCAGTACTTC.

This clone was seen once. The chain carries TRBV30 and TRBJ2-3, with 12 nucleotides matching TRBD1. The CDR3 runs to 17 residues. V trimming: 2 bases; J trimming: 3 bases; junction bases outside the gene matches: 9. From germline, CDR1 is GTSNPN and CDR2 SVGIG (reference sequence). The CDR3: CAWSPQGQGARTDTQYF. The CDR3 DNA reads as TGTGCCTGGAGTCCCCAGGGACAGGGGGCTAGAACAGATACGCAGTATTTT.

This rearrangement joins TRBV11-3 to TRBJ2-5; tentatively, D is TRBD1 (6 bases). Germline V gene sequence: CDR1 SGHNT, CDR2 YENEEA. Trimming removed 5 bases at V and 9 bases at J, with 25 bases between. The CDR3 has 16 amino acids. Here the CDR3 reads CASSPYRPGDGGAQYF. The CDR3 DNA is TGTGCCAGCAGCCCTTATCGGCCAGGGGATGGAGGAGCCCAGTACTTC.